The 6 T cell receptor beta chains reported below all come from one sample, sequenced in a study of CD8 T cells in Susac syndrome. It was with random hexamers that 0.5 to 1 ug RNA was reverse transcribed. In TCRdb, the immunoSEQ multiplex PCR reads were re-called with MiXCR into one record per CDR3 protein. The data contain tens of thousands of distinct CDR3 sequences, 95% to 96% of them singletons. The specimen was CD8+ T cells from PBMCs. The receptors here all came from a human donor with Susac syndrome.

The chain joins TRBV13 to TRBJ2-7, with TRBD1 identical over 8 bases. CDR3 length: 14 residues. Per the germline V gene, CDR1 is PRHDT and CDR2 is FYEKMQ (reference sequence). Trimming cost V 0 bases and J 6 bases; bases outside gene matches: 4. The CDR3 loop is CASSLGDRAVEQYF. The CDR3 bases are TGTGCCAGCAGCTTAGGGGACAGGGCTGTCGAGCAGTACTTC.

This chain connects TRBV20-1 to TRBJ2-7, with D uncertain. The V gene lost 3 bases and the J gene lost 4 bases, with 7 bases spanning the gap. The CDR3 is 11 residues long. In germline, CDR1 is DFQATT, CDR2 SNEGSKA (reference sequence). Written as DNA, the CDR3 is TGCAGTGCTAGGGAAGGTTACGAGCAGTACTTC. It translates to CSAREGYEQYF.

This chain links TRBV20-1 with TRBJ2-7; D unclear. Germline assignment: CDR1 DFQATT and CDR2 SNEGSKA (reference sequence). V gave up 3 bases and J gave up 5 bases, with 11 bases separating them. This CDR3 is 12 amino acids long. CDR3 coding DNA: TGCAGTGCTAGCGGGCTTAGCAACGAGCAGTACTTC. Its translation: CSASGLSNEQYF.

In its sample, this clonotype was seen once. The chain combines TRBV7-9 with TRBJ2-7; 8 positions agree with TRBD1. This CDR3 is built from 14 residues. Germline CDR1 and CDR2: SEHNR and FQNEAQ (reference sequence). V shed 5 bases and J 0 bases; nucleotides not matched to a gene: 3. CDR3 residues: CASSVGQASYEQYF. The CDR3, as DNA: TGTGCCAGCAGCGTGGGACAGGCCTCCTACGAGCAGTACTTC.

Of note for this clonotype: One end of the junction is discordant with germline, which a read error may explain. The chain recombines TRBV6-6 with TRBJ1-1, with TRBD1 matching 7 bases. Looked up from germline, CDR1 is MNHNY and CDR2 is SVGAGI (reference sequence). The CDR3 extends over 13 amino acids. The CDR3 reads CASSDSRQGKAFF. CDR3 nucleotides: TGTGCCAGCAGTGACTCCCGACAGGGAAAAGCTTTCTTT.

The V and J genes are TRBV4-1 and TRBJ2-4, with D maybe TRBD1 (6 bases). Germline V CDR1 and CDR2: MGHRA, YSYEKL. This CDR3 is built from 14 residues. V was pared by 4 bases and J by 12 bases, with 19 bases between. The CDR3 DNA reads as TGCGCCAGCAGCCCTACCGGGACAAATAGAAATCAGTACTTC. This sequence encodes CASSPTGTNRNQYF.